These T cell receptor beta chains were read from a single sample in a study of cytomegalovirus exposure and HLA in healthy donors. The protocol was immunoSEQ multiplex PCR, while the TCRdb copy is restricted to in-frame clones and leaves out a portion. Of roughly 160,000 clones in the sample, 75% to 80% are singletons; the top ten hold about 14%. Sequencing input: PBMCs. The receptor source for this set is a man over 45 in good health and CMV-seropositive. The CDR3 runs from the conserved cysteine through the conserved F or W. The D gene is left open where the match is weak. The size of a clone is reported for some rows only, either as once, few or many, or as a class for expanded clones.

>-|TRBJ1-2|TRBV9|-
CASSAAGLYGYTF
TGTGCCAGCAGCGCCGCAGGGTTATATGGCTACACCTTC
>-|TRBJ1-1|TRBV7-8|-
CASSSAGITEAFF
TGTGCCAGCAGCTCTGCAGGAATCACTGAAGCTTTCTTT
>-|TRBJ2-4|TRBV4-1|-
CASSQKAGGAKNIQYF
TGCGCCAGCAGCCAAAAGGCGGGTGGAGCCAAAAACATTCAGTACTTC
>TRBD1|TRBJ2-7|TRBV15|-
CATSRGGTGVYEQYF
TGTGCCACCAGCAGAGGTGGGACAGGGGTCTACGAGCAGTACTTC
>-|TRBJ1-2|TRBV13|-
CASSLGVGGAIGYTF
TGTGCCAGCAGCTTAGGAGTAGGGGGGGCTATTGGCTACACCTTC
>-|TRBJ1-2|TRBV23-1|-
CASSLGQVYGYTF
TGCGCCAGCAGCCTTGGACAAGTTTATGGCTACACCTTC
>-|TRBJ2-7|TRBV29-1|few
CSVERLNEQYF
TGCAGCGTTGAACGCCTAAACGAGCAGTACTTC
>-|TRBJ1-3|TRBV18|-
CASSTGSGNTIYF
TGTGCCAGCTCAACAGGGTCTGGAAACACCATATATTTT
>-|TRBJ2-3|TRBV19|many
CASTENRNPLNTQYF
TGTGCCAGTACCGAGAACCGTAATCCCCTTAATACGCAGTATTTT
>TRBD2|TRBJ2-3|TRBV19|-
CASSPRTSGGTDTQYF
TGTGCCAGTAGTCCGAGGACTAGCGGGGGCACAGATACGCAGTATTTT
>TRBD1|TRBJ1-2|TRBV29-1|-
CSVVTGGADYTF
TGCAGCGTTGTTACAGGGGGCGCGGACTACACCTTC
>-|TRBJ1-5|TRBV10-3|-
CAISERAQRSDQPQHF
TGTGCCATCAGTGAGAGAGCCCAAAGATCGGATCAGCCCCAGCATTTT
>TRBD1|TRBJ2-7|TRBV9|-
CASSVRDRGPTEQYF
TGTGCCAGCAGCGTCCGGGACAGGGGGCCCACCGAGCAGTACTTC
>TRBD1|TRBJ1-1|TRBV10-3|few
CAIRGQGNTEAFF
TGTGCCATCAGGGGACAGGGGAACACTGAAGCTTTCTTT
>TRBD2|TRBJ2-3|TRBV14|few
CASSHGPRGGTWTDTQYF
TGTGCCAGCAGCCATGGACCCCGCGGGGGGACTTGGACAGATACGCAGTATTTT
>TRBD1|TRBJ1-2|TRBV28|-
CASSLTGGKRATF
TGTGCCAGCAGTTTGACAGGGGGGAAGAGGGCCACCTTC
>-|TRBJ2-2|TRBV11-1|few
CASSPSRGTTGELFF
TGTGCCAGCAGCCCCAGTCGAGGTACCACCGGGGAGCTGTTTTTT
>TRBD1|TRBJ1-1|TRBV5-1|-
CASSLKTGRYTEAFF
TGCGCCAGCAGCCTAAAGACAGGGAGGTACACTGAAGCTTTCTTT
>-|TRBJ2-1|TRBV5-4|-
CASTLGWGESSYNEQFF
TGTGCCAGCACCTTAGGGTGGGGGGAGAGCTCCTACAATGAGCAGTTCTTC
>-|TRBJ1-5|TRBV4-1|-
CATLTQGKCQPQHF
TGCGCCACACTGACACAGGGTAAATGTCAGCCCCAGCATTTT
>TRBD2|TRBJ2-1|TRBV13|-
CASSSGTSGVNEQFF
TGTGCCAGCAGCTCCGGGACTAGCGGGGTCAATGAGCAGTTCTTC
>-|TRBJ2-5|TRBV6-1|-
CASSFRETQYF
TGTGCCAGCAGTTTTCGGGAGACCCAGTACTTC
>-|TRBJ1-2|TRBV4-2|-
CASSQDLGYYGYTF
TGTGCCAGCAGCCAAGATTTGGGCTACTATGGCTACACCTTC
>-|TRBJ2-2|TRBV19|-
CASSIYIGGSNTGELFF
TGTGCCAGTAGTATATATATTGGGGGGTCGAACACCGGGGAGCTGTTTTTT
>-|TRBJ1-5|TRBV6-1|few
CASSELIRGQGQPQHF
TGTGCCAGCAGTGAATTGATAAGGGGCCAGGGGCAGCCCCAGCATTTT
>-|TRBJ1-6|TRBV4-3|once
CASSQERVGSPLHF
TGCGCCAGCAGCCAAGAACGGGTGGGTTCACCCCTCCACTTT
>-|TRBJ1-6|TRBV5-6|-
CASSLLRGHSPLHF
TGTGCCAGCAGCTTGCTCAGGGGACATTCACCCCTCCACTTT
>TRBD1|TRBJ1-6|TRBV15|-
CATSRDRSRTGGASPLHF
TGTGCCACCAGCAGAGATCGTTCGCGGACAGGGGGCGCTTCACCCCTCCACTTT
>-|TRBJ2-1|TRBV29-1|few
CSDSLSYNEQFF
TGCAGCGACAGTCTTTCCTACAATGAGCAGTTCTTC
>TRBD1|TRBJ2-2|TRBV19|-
CASTRPQGNGELFF
TGTGCCAGTACCCGACCACAGGGGAACGGGGAGCTGTTTTTT
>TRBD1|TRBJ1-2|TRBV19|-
CASNGQGEDYGYTF
TGTGCCAGTAATGGACAGGGGGAGGACTATGGCTACACCTTC
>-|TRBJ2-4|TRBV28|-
CATGDHLKNIQYF
TGTGCCACGGGGGACCATCTCAAAAACATTCAGTACTTC
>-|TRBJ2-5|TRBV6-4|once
CASSRQEQETQYF
TGTGCCAGCAGTCGCCAGGAACAAGAGACCCAGTACTTC
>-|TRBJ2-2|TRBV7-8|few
CASSKTQGWGELFF
TGTGCCAGCAGCAAAACTCAGGGGTGGGGGGAGCTGTTTTTT
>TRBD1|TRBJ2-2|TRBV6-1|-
CASSEVGTGASGELFF
TGTGCCAGCAGTGAAGTGGGGACAGGGGCGTCGGGGGAGCTGTTTTTT
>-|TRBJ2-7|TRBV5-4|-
CASSPDPRGYEQYF
TGTGCCAGCAGCCCGGACCCTAGGGGCTACGAGCAGTACTTC
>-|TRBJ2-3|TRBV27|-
CASSFDSFLPGSSTDTQYF
TGTGCCAGCAGTTTCGACTCATTCCTACCGGGAAGTAGCACAGATACGCAGTATTTT
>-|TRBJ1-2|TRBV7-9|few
CASSFSQPGGELYGYTF
TGTGCCAGCAGCTTTAGCCAACCTGGAGGGGAACTCTATGGCTACACCTTC
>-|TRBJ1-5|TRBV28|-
CASSFPRGSDSNQPQHF
TGTGCCAGCAGTTTCCCGCGGGGTTCGGATAGCAATCAGCCCCAGCATTTT
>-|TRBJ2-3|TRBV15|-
CATSRDKGGPDTQYF
TGTGCCACCAGCAGAGATAAGGGGGGGCCAGATACGCAGTATTTT
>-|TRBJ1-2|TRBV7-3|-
CASSPGPRDYGCTF
TGTGCCAGCAGCCCCGGTCCGAGGGACTATGGCTGCACCTTC
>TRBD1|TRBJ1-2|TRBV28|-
CASRRQGYYGYTF
TGTGCCAGCAGGCGACAGGGGTACTATGGCTACACCTTC
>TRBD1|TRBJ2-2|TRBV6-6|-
CASTPGQLTGELFF
TGTGCCAGCACTCCGGGACAGCTAACCGGGGAGCTGTTTTTT
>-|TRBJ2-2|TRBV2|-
CASTLFTGELFF
TGTGCCAGCACCCTATTCACCGGGGAGCTGTTTTTT
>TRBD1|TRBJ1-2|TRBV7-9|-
CASSLDRGGYTF
TGTGCCAGCAGCTTAGACAGGGGTGGCTACACCTTC
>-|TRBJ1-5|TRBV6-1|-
CASSEGTNQPQHF
TGTGCCAGCAGTGAGGGGACAAATCAGCCCCAGCATTTT
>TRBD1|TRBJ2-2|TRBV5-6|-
CASEKLDRDTGELFF
TGTGCCAGTGAAAAGTTGGACAGGGACACCGGGGAGCTGTTTTTT
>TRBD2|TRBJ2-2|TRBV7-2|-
CASSSHPGLTSNTGELFF
TGTGCCAGCAGCTCACACCCGGGACTAACTTCGAACACCGGGGAGCTGTTTTTT
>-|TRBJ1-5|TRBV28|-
CASSHRQSPNQPQHF
TGTGCCAGCAGTCACAGACAGAGCCCTAATCAGCCCCAGCATTTT
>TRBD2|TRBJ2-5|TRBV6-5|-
CASSSSGGAAGTQYF
TGTGCCAGCAGTTCAAGCGGGGGGGCCGCAGGGACCCAGTACTTC
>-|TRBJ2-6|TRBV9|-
CASSVGRSTLGANVLTF
TGTGCCAGCAGCGTAGGCCGGTCTACTCTGGGGGCCAACGTCCTGACTTTC
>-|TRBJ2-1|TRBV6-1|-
CASRGGSSYNEQFF
TGTGCCAGCCGAGGAGGAAGCTCCTACAATGAGCAGTTCTTC
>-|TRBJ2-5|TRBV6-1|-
CAAGVLWTNDETQYF
TGTGCCGCCGGGGTACTATGGACCAACGACGAGACCCAGTACTTC
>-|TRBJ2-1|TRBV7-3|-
CASSLTEVNEQFF
TGTGCCAGCAGCTTAACCGAGGTCAATGAGCAGTTCTTC
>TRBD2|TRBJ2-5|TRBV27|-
CASSSNAGGQETQYF
TGTGCCAGCAGTTCGAACGCGGGGGGGCAAGAGACCCAGTACTTC
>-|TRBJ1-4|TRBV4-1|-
CASSQDRGGAGNEKLFF
TGCGCCAGCAGCCAAGATCGAGGGGGAGCTGGAAATGAAAAACTGTTTTTT
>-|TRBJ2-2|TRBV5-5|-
CASSFSLAYNTGELFF
TGTGCCAGCAGCTTTAGCCTAGCGTATAACACCGGGGAGCTGTTTTTT
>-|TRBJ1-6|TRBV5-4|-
CASSFAAYNSPLHF
TGTGCCAGCAGCTTCGCGGCCTATAATTCACCCCTCCACTTT
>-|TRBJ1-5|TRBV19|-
CASSISNKQGEDQPQHF
TGTGCCAGTAGTATTTCAAATAAACAGGGTGAGGATCAGCCCCAGCATTTT